This is a list of T cell receptor beta chains from one sample in a study of shared clonotypes between healthy human individuals. The assay was immunoSEQ multiplex PCR, and TCRdb's table has in-frame clones only and misses some. The sample includes a few million clones, over 85% of them seen just once. The sequencing input was naive CD4+ T cells from PBMCs. The source is a man between 18 and 35 years old in good health. Some clones in this sample may be carry-over from other donors' samples. Each CDR3 is given with its conserved first and last residue. Each record gives: V gene, J gene, clone size, D gene, CDR3 protein, CDR3 DNA. The D gene is left open where the match is weak. Clone size, where shown, is once, few, many, or a class for clones that have expanded.

V gene: TRBV5-4
J gene: TRBJ1-3
clone size: once
D gene: NA
CDR3 protein: CASSRPEGSSGNTIYF
CDR3 DNA: TGTGCCAGCAGCCGGCCGGAGGGTAGCTCTGGAAACACCATATATTTT

V gene: TRBV28
J gene: TRBJ1-5
clone size: few
D gene: NA
CDR3 protein: CAGGRGNQPQHF
CDR3 DNA: TGTGCCGGGGGGCGCGGAAATCAGCCCCAGCATTTT

V gene: TRBV7-3
J gene: TRBJ1-1
clone size: NA
D gene: TRBD1
CDR3 protein: CASSPGTGRATEAFF
CDR3 DNA: TGTGCCAGCAGCCCAGGGACAGGGAGGGCCACTGAAGCTTTCTTT

V gene: TRBV9
J gene: TRBJ2-1
clone size: NA
D gene: NA
CDR3 protein: CASSVKGSTYNEQFF
CDR3 DNA: TGTGCCAGCAGCGTGAAGGGGTCAACTTACAATGAGCAGTTCTTC

V gene: TRBV7-2
J gene: TRBJ2-7
clone size: NA
D gene: NA
CDR3 protein: CASSLAGSYEQYF
CDR3 DNA: TGTGCCAGCAGCTTGGCGGGATCCTACGAGCAGTACTTC

V gene: TRBV6-1
J gene: TRBJ1-2
clone size: few
D gene: NA
CDR3 protein: CASSEGGYREKGYGYTF
CDR3 DNA: TGTGCCAGCAGTGAAGGGGGGTACAGGGAGAAGGGTTATGGCTACACCTTC

V gene: TRBV7-2
J gene: TRBJ1-3
clone size: NA
D gene: NA
CDR3 protein: CASSLPWGTRGNTIYF
CDR3 DNA: TGTGCCAGCAGCTTACCATGGGGGACCCGGGGTAACACCATATATTTT

V gene: TRBV6-5
J gene: TRBJ2-5
clone size: NA
D gene: NA
CDR3 protein: CASQEPGETQYF
CDR3 DNA: TGTGCCAGCCAGGAGCCCGGGGAGACCCAGTACTTC

V gene: TRBV7-9
J gene: TRBJ2-3
clone size: NA
D gene: NA
CDR3 protein: CASSDSGFTDTQYF
CDR3 DNA: TGTGCCAGCAGCGACTCAGGGTTCACAGATACGCAGTATTTT

V gene: TRBV2
J gene: TRBJ2-5
clone size: NA
D gene: NA
CDR3 protein: CATNHHRTQETQYF
CDR3 DNA: TGTGCCACCAACCACCACAGGACGCAAGAGACCCAGTACTTC

V gene: TRBV7-3
J gene: TRBJ1-6
clone size: NA
D gene: NA
CDR3 protein: CASSLTGPSPLHF
CDR3 DNA: TGTGCCAGCAGCTTAACCGGGCCCTCACCCCTCCACTTT

V gene: TRBV7-9
J gene: TRBJ2-5
clone size: NA
D gene: NA
CDR3 protein: CASSLASGVGSRETQYF
CDR3 DNA: TGTGCCAGCAGCTTAGCCTCGGGTGTCGGGTCGAGAGAGACCCAGTACTTC

V gene: TRBV5-1
J gene: TRBJ2-1
clone size: NA
D gene: NA
CDR3 protein: CASSSTIGNEQFF
CDR3 DNA: TGCGCCAGCAGCTCCACCATCGGCAATGAGCAGTTCTTC

V gene: TRBV28
J gene: TRBJ2-4
clone size: NA
D gene: TRBD1
CDR3 protein: CASSGTGGLIAKNIQYF
CDR3 DNA: TGTGCCAGCAGTGGGACAGGGGGGTTGATAGCCAAAAACATTCAGTACTTC

V gene: TRBV19
J gene: TRBJ1-5
clone size: NA
D gene: NA
CDR3 protein: CASRLETGTNQPQHF
CDR3 DNA: TGTGCCAGTAGACTGGAAACAGGGACCAATCAGCCCCAGCATTTT

V gene: TRBV19
J gene: TRBJ1-5
clone size: NA
D gene: TRBD1
CDR3 protein: CASSIGFTGGSNQPQHF
CDR3 DNA: TGTGCCAGTAGTATAGGGTTCACAGGGGGAAGCAATCAGCCCCAGCATTTT

V gene: TRBV28
J gene: TRBJ2-3
clone size: NA
D gene: NA
CDR3 protein: CASRIQDTQYF
CDR3 DNA: TGTGCCAGCAGAATTCAAGATACGCAGTATTTT

V gene: TRBV6-1
J gene: TRBJ2-4
clone size: NA
D gene: TRBD2
CDR3 protein: CASSSASGSGDIQYF
CDR3 DNA: TGTGCCAGCAGTTCAGCTAGCGGGAGTGGTGACATTCAGTACTTC

V gene: TRBV7-3
J gene: TRBJ2-7
clone size: NA
D gene: NA
CDR3 protein: CASSLTGGYEQYF
CDR3 DNA: TGTGCCAGCAGCTTAACGGGGGGCTACGAGCAGTACTTC

V gene: TRBV14
J gene: TRBJ2-3
clone size: NA
D gene: NA
CDR3 protein: CASSQMIRDSPYF
CDR3 DNA: TGTGCCAGCAGCCAGATGATCCGGGACTCGCCGTATTTT

V gene: TRBV19
J gene: TRBJ1-5
clone size: NA
D gene: TRBD1
CDR3 protein: CASTGQGYQPQHF
CDR3 DNA: TGTGCCAGTACTGGACAGGGGTATCAGCCCCAGCATTTT

V gene: TRBV20-1
J gene: TRBJ1-1
clone size: NA
D gene: NA
CDR3 protein: CSARDHTEAFF
CDR3 DNA: TGCAGTGCTAGAGATCACACTGAAGCTTTCTTT

V gene: TRBV5-1
J gene: TRBJ2-1
clone size: NA
D gene: NA
CDR3 protein: CASSLGRAGQFF
CDR3 DNA: TGCGCCAGCAGCTTGGGGAGGGCTGGGCAGTTCTTC

V gene: TRBV10-3
J gene: TRBJ1-1
clone size: few
D gene: NA
CDR3 protein: CAISGQGTGPEAFF
CDR3 DNA: TGTGCCATCAGTGGGCAGGGAACTGGCCCTGAAGCTTTCTTT

V gene: TRBV6-5
J gene: TRBJ2-4
clone size: NA
D gene: NA
CDR3 protein: CASWSGAADKNIQYF
CDR3 DNA: TGTGCCAGCTGGAGCGGTGCCGCAGACAAAAACATTCAGTACTTC

V gene: TRBV29-1
J gene: TRBJ1-4
clone size: NA
D gene: NA
CDR3 protein: CSVFTGGDEKLFF
CDR3 DNA: TGCAGCGTTTTTACGGGAGGCGATGAAAAACTGTTTTTT

V gene: TRBV14
J gene: TRBJ2-3
clone size: NA
D gene: TRBD2
CDR3 protein: CARRLATDTQYF
CDR3 DNA: TGTGCCAGACGACTAGCAACAGATACGCAGTATTTT

V gene: TRBV2
J gene: TRBJ2-7
clone size: NA
D gene: NA
CDR3 protein: CASSRAQGKNEQYF
CDR3 DNA: TGTGCCAGCAGCAGGGCCCAGGGTAAAAACGAGCAGTACTTC

V gene: TRBV6-1
J gene: TRBJ2-3
clone size: NA
D gene: NA
CDR3 protein: CASSQGLDTQYF
CDR3 DNA: TGTGCCAGCAGTCAGGGTTTAGATACGCAGTATTTT

V gene: TRBV10-3
J gene: TRBJ2-1
clone size: NA
D gene: TRBD2
CDR3 protein: CAIRRLAGNEQFF
CDR3 DNA: TGTGCCATCAGGAGACTAGCGGGCAATGAGCAGTTCTTC

V gene: TRBV29-1
J gene: TRBJ1-5
clone size: NA
D gene: TRBD1
CDR3 protein: CSARTGGNQPQHF
CDR3 DNA: TGCAGCGCCCGGACAGGGGGCAATCAGCCCCAGCATTTT

V gene: TRBV2
J gene: TRBJ2-5
clone size: NA
D gene: TRBD1
CDR3 protein: CASSWDRATQETQYF
CDR3 DNA: TGTGCCAGCAGTTGGGACAGAGCTACCCAAGAGACCCAGTACTTC

V gene: TRBV28
J gene: TRBJ2-7
clone size: NA
D gene: TRBD1
CDR3 protein: CASSLTRTGHYEQYF
CDR3 DNA: TGTGCCAGCAGCCTCACCCGGACAGGGCACTACGAGCAGTACTTC

V gene: TRBV6-6
J gene: TRBJ2-7
clone size: NA
D gene: NA
CDR3 protein: CASSYSGAPSYEQYF
CDR3 DNA: TGTGCCAGCAGTTACTCGGGTGCACCTTCCTACGAGCAGTACTTC

V gene: TRBV19
J gene: TRBJ2-7
clone size: NA
D gene: NA
CDR3 protein: CASRGGYEQYF
CDR3 DNA: TGTGCCAGTAGAGGTGGCTACGAGCAGTACTTC

V gene: TRBV4-1
J gene: TRBJ1-1
clone size: NA
D gene: TRBD1
CDR3 protein: CASSQSPKQGGTEAFF
CDR3 DNA: TGCGCCAGCAGCCAAAGTCCCAAGCAGGGGGGGACTGAAGCTTTCTTT

V gene: TRBV6-1
J gene: TRBJ2-7
clone size: NA
D gene: NA
CDR3 protein: CASPAGPTYEQYF
CDR3 DNA: TGTGCCAGCCCAGCGGGTCCTACCTACGAGCAGTACTTC

V gene: TRBV28
J gene: TRBJ2-5
clone size: NA
D gene: NA
CDR3 protein: CASSFIGGWQYF
CDR3 DNA: TGTGCCAGCAGTTTCATCGGGGGCTGGCAGTACTTC

V gene: TRBV9
J gene: TRBJ2-1
clone size: NA
D gene: TRBD2
CDR3 protein: CASSPLTSGSYNEQFF
CDR3 DNA: TGTGCCAGCAGCCCCCTGACTAGCGGGAGTTACAATGAGCAGTTCTTC

V gene: TRBV5-4
J gene: TRBJ1-1
clone size: NA
D gene: TRBD1
CDR3 protein: CASSRGQGVGTEAFF
CDR3 DNA: TGTGCCAGCAGTCGGGGACAGGGCGTGGGCACTGAAGCTTTCTTT

V gene: TRBV7-2
J gene: TRBJ2-1
clone size: once
D gene: TRBD2
CDR3 protein: CASSTGTSGPTRYNEQFF
CDR3 DNA: TGTGCCAGCAGCACCGGGACTAGCGGGCCTACGAGGTACAATGAGCAGTTCTTC

V gene: TRBV7-2
J gene: TRBJ2-3
clone size: NA
D gene: TRBD2
CDR3 protein: CASSLMLAGGGDTQYF
CDR3 DNA: TGTGCCAGCAGCTTAATGCTAGCGGGAGGTGGAGATACGCAGTATTTT

V gene: TRBV30
J gene: TRBJ2-2
clone size: NA
D gene: TRBD1
CDR3 protein: CAWSTRGRPGTGELFF
CDR3 DNA: TGTGCCTGGAGTACCAGGGGGCGCCCGGGCACCGGGGAGCTGTTTTTT

V gene: TRBV7-7
J gene: TRBJ2-5
clone size: NA
D gene: TRBD2
CDR3 protein: CASSSGLAGRETQYF
CDR3 DNA: TGTGCCAGCAGCTCTGGACTAGCGGGAAGAGAGACCCAGTACTTC

V gene: TRBV5-1
J gene: TRBJ1-2
clone size: NA
D gene: NA
CDR3 protein: CASSFGPNYGYTF
CDR3 DNA: TGCGCCAGCAGCTTCGGACCTAACTATGGCTACACCTTC

V gene: TRBV5-1
J gene: TRBJ2-3
clone size: NA
D gene: NA
CDR3 protein: CASSLPSSTDTQYF
CDR3 DNA: TGCGCCAGCAGCTTACCCTCTAGCACAGATACGCAGTATTTT